These 15 T cell receptor beta chains share one sample of origin, sequenced in a study of T cells in Graves' hyperthyroidism and ophthalmopathy. The investigators amplified TCR beta CDR3 regions from RNA transcripts. The HTBI primer set drove a first-round RT-PCR of the TCR CDR3. Each CDR3 protein is one row after TCRdb ran MiXCR on the multiplex PCR reads. The table lists hundreds of thousands of distinct CDR3 sequences, roughly 17% of them singletons. The specimen was blood. These receptors originate from a woman aged 25 to 39 with Graves' hyperthyroidism.

A few counts support this clonotype. This chain joins TRBV6-9 and TRBJ1-2; D possibly corresponds to TRBD1 (6 bases). Trimming cost V 3 bases and J 4 bases, with 12 bases left between them. The CDR3 is made up of 14 amino acids. Germline V gene lookup returns CDR1 MNHGY and CDR2 SVAAGI. The CDR3 DNA reads as TGTGCCAGCAGTTACACAGGGTCGGGCTATGGCTACACCTTC. Protein product: CASSYTGSGYGYTF.

The J gene is TRBJ1-5, the V gene TRBV7-2, with 8 bases matching TRBD1. V shed 3 bases and J 1 base; nucleotides not matched to a gene: 2. The CDR3 spans 15 residues. Germline CDR1 and CDR2: SGHTA and FQGNSA. The CDR3 DNA reads as TGTGCCAGCAGCTTGGACAGGGAAAGCAATCAGCCCCAGCATTTT. Translation gives CASSLDRESNQPQHF.

The table lists this clonotype with many counts. The chain carries TRBV2 and TRBJ1-2; D call uncertain. The length of the CDR3 is 14 residues. V was cut by 3 bases and J by 4 bases, with 12 bases left in between. Germline CDR1 and CDR2: SNHLY and FYNNEI. The CDR3 loop is CASSDSQATYGYTF. Here the CDR3 DNA reads TGTGCCAGCAGTGATTCCCAGGCTACCTATGGCTACACCTTC.

This clonotype has ten or more counts. The genes are TRBV20-1 and TRBJ2-3, with D possibly called TRBD1 or TRBD2 (5 bases each). Trimming left V 4 bases short and J 0 bases short, with 17 bases between. Germline CDR1 DFQATT, CDR2 SNEGSKA (reference sequence). This CDR3 comprises 16 residues. The CDR3 protein is CSANDGTSLSTDTQYF. As DNA, the CDR3 is TGCAGTGCTAATGATGGGACCTCCCTGAGCACAGATACGCAGTATTTT.

This clonotype appeared a few times. The genes are TRBV30 and TRBJ2-6; TRBD1 aligns across 7 bases. Losses at the gene ends were 7 bases for V and 4 bases for J; bases not matched to a gene: 1. Per the germline V gene, CDR1 is GTSNPN and CDR2 is SVGIG (reference sequence). This CDR3 is built from 12 residues. CDR3 coding DNA: TGTGCCTTGGGACAGGGGGCCAACGTCCTGACTTTC. This translates into CALGQGANVLTF.

The CDR3 is CASSSGSRRDEQYF. The CDR3 DNA reads TGTGCCAGCAGCTCCGGTTCGCGACGGGACGAGCAGTACTTC. The chain carries TRBV7-8 and TRBJ2-7, with D unresolved. CDR1 is SGHVS and CDR2 is FQNEAQ in the germline V gene. V lost 4 bases, J lost 5 bases, and 15 bases lay in between. This CDR3 is 14 amino acids long.

CDR3 sequence reads: CASSSPGHEQYF. The CDR3 bases are TGTGCCAGCAGCTCCCCGGGACACGAGCAGTACTTC. The chain is built from TRBV11-1 and TRBJ2-7; D possibly uses TRBD1 or TRBD2 (5 bases each). CDR1 and CDR2 from the germline V gene are SGHAT and FQDESV (reference sequence). The CDR3 length is 12 residues. Trimming stripped 4 bases from V and 5 bases from J, with 9 bases between.

The chain has TRBV12-3 or TRBV12-4 and TRBJ1-1; TRBD1 aligns across 7 bases. The CDR3 consists of 15 residues. V was pared by 5 bases and J by 5 bases, with 11 bases of the junction left unmatched. As DNA, the CDR3 is TGTGCCAGCAGTCCCGACAGGGCCCGGGAAACTGAAGCTTTCTTT. The encoded protein is CASSPDRARETEAFF.

This clonotype has a count of ten or more. The chain recombines TRBV5-1 with TRBJ2-3, with D possibly matching TRBD2 (6 bases). CDR3 length: 16 residues. Looked up from germline, CDR1 is SGHRS and CDR2 is YFSETQ. Trimming pared 0 bases from V and 0 bases from J, leaving 11 bases between. The CDR3: CASSLAGGVSTDTQYF. The CDR3 nucleotides are TGCGCCAGCAGCTTGGCCGGCGGGGTTAGCACAGATACGCAGTATTTT. Combining the CDR3 with reference TRBV5-1 and TRBJ2-3 gives the whole variable domain KAGVTQTPRYLIKTRGQQVTLSCSPISGHRSVSWYQQTPGQGLQFLFEYFSETQRNKGNFPGRFSGRQFSNSRSEMNVSTLELGDSALYLCASSLAGGVSTDTQYFGPGTRLTVL.

The chain carries TRBV20-1 and TRBJ2-1; D call uncertain. This CDR3 has 12 amino acids. Germline values: CDR1 DFQATT, CDR2 SNEGSKA (reference sequence). V dropped 6 bases and J dropped 3 bases, with 9 bases sitting between them. The CDR3 region has the DNA TGCAGTGCACCTGTGGGCTACAATGAGCAGTTCTTC. It encodes CSAPVGYNEQFF.

This clonotype came up many times. J is TRBJ1-1 and V is TRBV2; D gene uncertain. Germline loops: CDR1 SNHLY, CDR2 FYNNEI. This CDR3 comprises 12 residues. Trimming stripped 10 bases from V and 3 bases from J, with 12 bases between. The CDR3 reads CATSFGDTEAFF. DNA for the CDR3: TGTGCCACGTCGTTTGGAGACACTGAAGCTTTCTTT.

This clonotype showed up many times. The chain recombines TRBV5-1 with TRBJ2-7; weak D call: TRBD2 (6 bases). The CDR3 has 14 amino acids. V lost 4 bases to trimming and J lost 2 bases, with 13 bases between them. In germline, CDR1 is SGHRS, CDR2 YFSETQ. The CDR3 loop reads CASSGGAGTYEQYF. CDR3 bases: TGCGCCAGCAGCGGAGGAGCGGGTACCTACGAGCAGTACTTC.

This clonotype was counted a few times. The chain carries TRBV5-8 and TRBJ2-3; D unclear. The CDR3 sequence is 15 residues long. The ends were cut back, 4 bases at V and 2 bases at J, with 14 bases in the middle. Germline V CDR1 and CDR2: SGHTS, YDEGEE. The DNA of the CDR3 is TGTGCCAGCAGCCGGGCCGGCTTAGTCACAGATACGCAGTATTTT. This gives the protein CASSRAGLVTDTQYF.

There are a few counts of this clonotype. V and J are TRBV10-3 and TRBJ2-3, with D hard to call. CDR3 length equals 14 residues. In germline, CDR1 is ENHRY, CDR2 SYGVKD. Trimming removed 0 bases from V and 0 bases from J, with 4 bases in between. In DNA form, the CDR3 reads TGTGCCATCAGTGAGTCCCGGAGCACAGATACGCAGTATTTT. This gives the protein CAISESRSTDTQYF.

The chain has TRBV2 and TRBJ2-1; TRBD2 matches at 11 bases. CDR1 SNHLY and CDR2 FYNNEI come from the germline V gene. Germline trimming cut 5 bases from V and 4 bases from J; bases unmatched to any gene: 7. The CDR3 spans 16 residues. The CDR3 spells CASSLLAGEIYNEQFF. In DNA, the CDR3 is TGTGCCAGCAGTCTACTAGCGGGAGAAATTTACAATGAGCAGTTCTTC. Full variable domain (outside the CDR3, taken from reference TRBV2 and TRBJ2-1): EPEVTQTPSHQVTQMGQEVILRCVPISNHLYFYWYRQILGQKVEFLVSFYNNEISEKSEIFDDQFSVERPDGSNFTLKIRSTKLEDSAMYFCASSLLAGEIYNEQFFGPGTRLTVL.